This T cell receptor beta chain is from a study of CD8+ T cells in alopecia areata. General study findings and limits: Many expanded lesional clones remained in scalp and blood on tofacitinib. In scalp, tofacitinib significantly decreased clonality and expanded CD8+ clones among the top 100.

CDR1 KGHSH and CDR2 LQKENI come from the germline V gene. This CDR3 has 17 amino acids. Trimming shortened V by 6 bases and J by 4 bases, and 23 bases separated the two germline ends. After isolation, RNA underwent reverse transcription to generate cDNA as the sequencing template. TCRdb keeps only in-frame clones here, not all; method: immunoSEQ multiplex PCR. The profile shows roughly 220,000 clones, under 70% of them singletons. Specified treatment: oral pan-JAK inhibitor, 5-10 mg twice daily. This clone was counted between two and nine times. What it recognizes is unknown. This rearrangement joins TRBV18 to TRBJ2-3, with a tentative D call TRBD1 (6 bases). The TCR sequence derives from a human donor with alopecia areata. This specimen consisted of CD4+ T cells sorted from blood, obtained around week 44, from a patient treated with tofacitinib. The CDR3 DNA follows: TGTGCCAGCTCGCCAGGGGCAGGCTGGAAACCAGCAGATACGCAGTATTTT. This codes for CASSPGAGWKPADTQYF.